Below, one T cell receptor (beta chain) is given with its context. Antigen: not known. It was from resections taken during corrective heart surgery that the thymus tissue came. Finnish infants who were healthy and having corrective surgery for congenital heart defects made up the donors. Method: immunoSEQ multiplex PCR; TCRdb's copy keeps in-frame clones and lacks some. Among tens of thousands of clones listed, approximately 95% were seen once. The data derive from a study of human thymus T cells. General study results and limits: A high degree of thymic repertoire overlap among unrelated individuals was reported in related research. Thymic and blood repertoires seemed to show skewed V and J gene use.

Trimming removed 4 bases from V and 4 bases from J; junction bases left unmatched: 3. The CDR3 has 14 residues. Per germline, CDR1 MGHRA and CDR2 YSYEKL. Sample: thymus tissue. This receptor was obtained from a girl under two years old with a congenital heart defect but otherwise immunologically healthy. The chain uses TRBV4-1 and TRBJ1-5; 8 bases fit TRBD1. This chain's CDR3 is CASSRDRTNQPQHF. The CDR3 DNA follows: TGCGCCAGCAGCCGGGACAGGACTAATCAGCCCCAGCATTTT.